Listed below are T cell receptor beta chains from one sample, sequenced in a study of T cell responses to AZD1222 COVID-19 vaccine. Assay: immunoSEQ multiplex PCR; the TCRdb copy retains only in-frame clones and omits some. The data contain roughly 150,000 clones, about 88% of them seen just once; the ten biggest clones take up more than 6.5%. Specimen: peripheral blood, collected after recovery from COVID-19. The source is an adult who had recovered from COVID-19. CDR3s leave out the opening cysteine and the closing phenylalanine or tryptophan. The D gene is left open where the match is weak.

v_call: TRBV5-1
cdr3_length: 13
d_call: .
cdr3_aa: ASSLIGAGANVLT

v_call: TRBV3-1/TRBV3-2
cdr3_length: 11
d_call: TRBD1
cdr3_aa: ASIGQGRTEAF

v_call: TRBV29-1
cdr3_length: 8
d_call: .
cdr3_aa: SGGTDTQY

v_call: TRBV20-1
cdr3_length: 9
d_call: .
cdr3_aa: SARSGTEQY

v_call: TRBV9
cdr3_length: 13
d_call: TRBD2
cdr3_aa: ASSERGGPYNEQF

v_call: TRBV7-3
cdr3_length: 11
d_call: .
cdr3_aa: ASSLGNGYGYT

v_call: TRBV7-2
cdr3_length: 13
d_call: TRBD2
cdr3_aa: ASSFGTSELYTQY

v_call: TRBV5-1
cdr3_length: 12
d_call: .
cdr3_aa: ASSVGGNTGELF

v_call: TRBV27
cdr3_length: 11
d_call: TRBD1
cdr3_aa: ASSWDRVLEQF

v_call: TRBV2
cdr3_length: 11
d_call: .
cdr3_aa: ASSEWQTGPQH

v_call: TRBV6-2/TRBV6-3
cdr3_length: 12
d_call: .
cdr3_aa: ASSYSIGYAGYT

v_call: TRBV4-2
cdr3_length: 13
d_call: TRBD1
cdr3_aa: ASSTGDTGGQPQH

v_call: TRBV21-1
cdr3_length: 13
d_call: .
cdr3_aa: ASPKYGRSSYEQY

v_call: TRBV6-5
cdr3_length: 11
d_call: .
cdr3_aa: ASTAGGANVLT

v_call: TRBV19
cdr3_length: 11
d_call: TRBD1
cdr3_aa: ASSPRQGGGYT

v_call: TRBV5-1
cdr3_length: 13
d_call: .
cdr3_aa: ASSLGGNWMAEAF

v_call: TRBV7-2
cdr3_length: 12
d_call: .
cdr3_aa: ASSLALRNTEAF

v_call: TRBV19
cdr3_length: 15
d_call: TRBD2
cdr3_aa: ASSIGGSGSLTDTQY

v_call: TRBV29-1
cdr3_length: 12
d_call: TRBD1
cdr3_aa: SVKPGTGVNEQF

v_call: TRBV27
cdr3_length: 14
d_call: .
cdr3_aa: ASSNRDEREGTEAF

v_call: TRBV9
cdr3_length: 13
d_call: TRBD2
cdr3_aa: ASSSSGRAAGELF

v_call: TRBV15
cdr3_length: 12
d_call: .
cdr3_aa: ATSRGEIPYEQY

v_call: TRBV2
cdr3_length: 11
d_call: .
cdr3_aa: ASKAQAPTEAF

v_call: TRBV12-5
cdr3_length: 16
d_call: TRBD2
cdr3_aa: ASGPQEVAGGPRNEQY

v_call: TRBV9
cdr3_length: 12
d_call: TRBD1
cdr3_aa: ASSYRDSDNEQF

v_call: TRBV6-4
cdr3_length: 13
d_call: TRBD2
cdr3_aa: ASSDSRGGIYEQY

v_call: TRBV10-3
cdr3_length: 13
d_call: TRBD1
cdr3_aa: AISESPDRALEQY

v_call: TRBV7-8
cdr3_length: 13
d_call: .
cdr3_aa: ASSSFSHSNQPQH

v_call: TRBV5-4
cdr3_length: 13
d_call: .
cdr3_aa: ASSLGGYMGDTQY